Given below is one TCR beta chain in context. Its antigen is as yet unknown. The data stem from a study of shared clonotypes between healthy human individuals. For the study at large: Used for every donor were three CD4 naive, three CD4 memory, two CD8 naive and one CD8 memory plate.

As defined, naive CD8 cells were CD45RO-negative and positively selected for CCR7, with terminally differentiated effector memory CD45RA+ cells excluded. Germline trimming cut 0 bases from V and 5 bases from J; bases unmatched to any gene: 12. Germline assignment: CDR1 LNHDA and CDR2 SQIVND (reference sequence). The CDR3 totals 17 residues. As processed by the authors: ImmunoSEQ junction-only sequences lacked quality scores, so their filtering differed. Produced via immunoSEQ multiplex PCR; TCRdb's table is partial and in-frame only. V and J calls and clone size are as listed in that table; D and trimming were resolved from the DNA. The sample lists just over 2,000,000 clones; roughly 94% were seen once. The study's findings and limits: Memory subsets generally showed smaller estimated richness than naive subsets did.

The gene calls are TRBV19 and TRBJ2-7; TRBD1 agrees at 8 bases. This clonotype was sampled from a man aged 18-30 years in good health. The sequencing sample was made of naive CD8+ T cells sorted from blood. The CDR3, as DNA: TGTGCCAGTAGTATAGATCTCGAGACAGGGGTGACCCACGAGCAGTACTTC. This codes for CASSIDLETGVTHEQYF.